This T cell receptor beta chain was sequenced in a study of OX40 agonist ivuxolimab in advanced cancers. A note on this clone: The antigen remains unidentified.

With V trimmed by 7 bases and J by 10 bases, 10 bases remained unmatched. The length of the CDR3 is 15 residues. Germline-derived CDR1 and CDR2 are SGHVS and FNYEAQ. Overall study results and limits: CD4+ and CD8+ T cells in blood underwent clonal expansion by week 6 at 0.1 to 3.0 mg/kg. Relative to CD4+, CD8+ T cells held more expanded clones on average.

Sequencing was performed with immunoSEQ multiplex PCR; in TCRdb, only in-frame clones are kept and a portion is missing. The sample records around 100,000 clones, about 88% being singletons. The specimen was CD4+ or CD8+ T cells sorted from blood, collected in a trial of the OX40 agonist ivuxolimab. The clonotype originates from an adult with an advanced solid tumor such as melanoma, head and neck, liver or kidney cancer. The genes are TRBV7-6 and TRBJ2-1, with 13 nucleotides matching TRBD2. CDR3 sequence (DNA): TGTGCCAGCACCCTAGGACTAGCGGGAGTAGGGGAGCAGTTCTTC. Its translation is CASTLGLAGVGEQFF.